These T cell receptor beta chains were read from a single sample in a study of OX40 agonist ivuxolimab in advanced cancers. This table comes from immunoSEQ multiplex PCR, and its TCRdb copy is limited to in-frame clones, with some not included. The sample lists 70,000 to 85,000 clones; just over 90% were seen once. The sequences come from CD4+ or CD8+ T cells sorted from blood, collected in a trial of the OX40 agonist ivuxolimab. The receptors were sampled from an adult with an advanced solid tumor such as melanoma, head and neck, liver or kidney cancer. CDR3s include the opening cysteine and the closing phenylalanine or tryptophan. D genes are given only for firm matches. Clone size is stated in some rows and not others, as once, few, many or a class when expanded.

v_call: TRBV28; d_call: TRBD1; clone_size: NA; j_call: TRBJ1-5; cdr3_nt: TGTGCCAGCAGACAAACAGGGGGCCATCAGCCCCAGCATTTT; cdr3_aa: CASRQTGGHQPQHF
v_call: TRBV12-2; d_call: NA; clone_size: NA; j_call: TRBJ1-1; cdr3_nt: TGTGCAAGTCGCTTCACCAGGGGGCTGGGTTTCTTT; cdr3_aa: CASRFTRGLGFF
v_call: TRBV7-9; d_call: NA; clone_size: NA; j_call: TRBJ2-3; cdr3_nt: TGTGCCAGCAGCTTAGCGCTGGGGGTTAGCACAGATACGCAGTATTTT; cdr3_aa: CASSLALGVSTDTQYF
v_call: TRBV7-9; d_call: TRBD1; clone_size: NA; j_call: TRBJ2-5; cdr3_nt: TGTGCCAGCAGCTACGACAGGGAAGAGACCCAGTACTTC; cdr3_aa: CASSYDREETQYF
v_call: TRBV5-1; d_call: NA; clone_size: NA; j_call: TRBJ2-3; cdr3_nt: TGCGCCAGCAGTGAGACATACACAGATACGCAGTATTTT; cdr3_aa: CASSETYTDTQYF
v_call: TRBV10-2; d_call: NA; clone_size: NA; j_call: TRBJ2-5; cdr3_nt: TGCGCCAGCAGCCTAGACAAGCGTACCCAAGAGACCCAGTACTTC; cdr3_aa: CASSLDKRTQETQYF
v_call: TRBV4-3; d_call: NA; clone_size: NA; j_call: TRBJ1-1; cdr3_nt: TGCGCCAGCAGCCACTACAGAAACACTGAAGCTTTCTTT; cdr3_aa: CASSHYRNTEAFF
v_call: TRBV27; d_call: NA; clone_size: NA; j_call: TRBJ1-4; cdr3_nt: TGTGCCAGCAGTGCCCGGGGGAGGTTGAGACCCACCCAACTGTTTTTT; cdr3_aa: CASSARGRLRPTQLFF
v_call: TRBV27; d_call: NA; clone_size: NA; j_call: TRBJ2-7; cdr3_nt: TGTGCCAGCAGATCCCATCCCCCCGACTCTCCTTACGAGCAGTACTTC; cdr3_aa: CASRSHPPDSPYEQYF
v_call: TRBV28; d_call: NA; clone_size: NA; j_call: TRBJ2-7; cdr3_nt: TGTGCCAGCAGTGGCCGGGGGGCGGGGCGCTACGAGCAGTACTTC; cdr3_aa: CASSGRGAGRYEQYF
v_call: TRBV7-6; d_call: TRBD2; clone_size: NA; j_call: TRBJ2-1; cdr3_nt: TGTGCCAGCAGCCGAGATCGAAGACTAGCGGGATGGAATGAGCAGTTCTTC; cdr3_aa: CASSRDRRLAGWNEQFF
v_call: TRBV11-2; d_call: NA; clone_size: NA; j_call: TRBJ2-5; cdr3_nt: TGTGCCAGCAGCTTAATTGCGGGGATCCAGTACTTC; cdr3_aa: CASSLIAGIQYF
v_call: TRBV19; d_call: NA; clone_size: NA; j_call: TRBJ1-3; cdr3_nt: TGTGCCAGTAGTCCCCTCTTACCATCCTCTGGAAACACCATATATTTT; cdr3_aa: CASSPLLPSSGNTIYF
v_call: TRBV10-1; d_call: NA; clone_size: NA; j_call: TRBJ2-1; cdr3_nt: TGCGCCAGCAGTCGAGACAATGAGCAGTTCTTC; cdr3_aa: CASSRDNEQFF
v_call: TRBV20-1; d_call: NA; clone_size: NA; j_call: TRBJ2-5; cdr3_nt: TGCAGTGCAGGGGAGACCCAGTACTTC; cdr3_aa: CSAGETQYF
v_call: TRBV9; d_call: TRBD2; clone_size: NA; j_call: TRBJ2-1; cdr3_nt: TGTGCCAGCAGCGCTCCGGGACTATACAATGAGCAGTTCTTC; cdr3_aa: CASSAPGLYNEQFF
v_call: TRBV28; d_call: NA; clone_size: NA; j_call: TRBJ1-1; cdr3_nt: TGTGCCAGCAGTTCACCGGGGGCAGGGGACACTGAAGCTTTCTTT; cdr3_aa: CASSSPGAGDTEAFF
v_call: TRBV2; d_call: TRBD2; clone_size: NA; j_call: TRBJ2-1; cdr3_nt: TGTGCCAGCAGAAGGACTAGCGGGCGACCGAACAATGAGCAGTTCTTC; cdr3_aa: CASRRTSGRPNNEQFF
v_call: TRBV18; d_call: NA; clone_size: NA; j_call: TRBJ1-2; cdr3_nt: TGTGCCAGCTCACCAAGGGAGACCACCCTTGGTGGCTACACCTTC; cdr3_aa: CASSPRETTLGGYTF
v_call: TRBV29-1; d_call: TRBD2; clone_size: NA; j_call: TRBJ2-1; cdr3_nt: TGCAGCGTTGCTCGATTAGCGGGCAATGAGCAGTTCTTC; cdr3_aa: CSVARLAGNEQFF
v_call: TRBV7-3; d_call: NA; clone_size: NA; j_call: TRBJ2-2; cdr3_nt: TGTGCCAGCAGCTTTCAGGGACCAACCGGGGAGCTGTTTTTT; cdr3_aa: CASSFQGPTGELFF
v_call: TRBV4-2; d_call: NA; clone_size: NA; j_call: TRBJ2-5; cdr3_nt: TGTGCCAGCAGCCAATATCGCGGGACGGAAGAGACCCAGTACTTC; cdr3_aa: CASSQYRGTEETQYF
v_call: TRBV2; d_call: NA; clone_size: NA; j_call: TRBJ2-5; cdr3_nt: TGTGCCAGCAGGGGGGATGGGGGCCAAGAGACCCAGTACTTC; cdr3_aa: CASRGDGGQETQYF
v_call: TRBV19; d_call: NA; clone_size: NA; j_call: TRBJ2-3; cdr3_nt: TGTGCCAGTAGAAGAGGTACAGGAATCACAGATACGCAGTATTTT; cdr3_aa: CASRRGTGITDTQYF
v_call: TRBV28; d_call: NA; clone_size: NA; j_call: TRBJ2-3; cdr3_nt: TGTGCCAGCAGCGGGACGATTAGCACAGATACGCAGTATTTT; cdr3_aa: CASSGTISTDTQYF
v_call: TRBV10-3; d_call: TRBD2; clone_size: NA; j_call: TRBJ2-3; cdr3_nt: TGTGCCATCAGAGGTAGCGGGAGCACAGATACGCAGTATTTT; cdr3_aa: CAIRGSGSTDTQYF
v_call: TRBV30; d_call: NA; clone_size: NA; j_call: TRBJ2-1; cdr3_nt: TGTGCCTGGACCCCCGTCAGCTCCTACAATGAGCAGTTCTTC; cdr3_aa: CAWTPVSSYNEQFF
v_call: TRBV7-2; d_call: NA; clone_size: NA; j_call: TRBJ2-3; cdr3_nt: TGTGCCAGCAGCTTACTGATAGGGGACCTCACAGATACGCAGTATTTT; cdr3_aa: CASSLLIGDLTDTQYF
v_call: TRBV6-5; d_call: NA; clone_size: once; j_call: TRBJ1-1; cdr3_nt: TGTGCCAGCAGGGACGGACGGAAAGCTTTCTTT; cdr3_aa: CASRDGRKAFF
v_call: TRBV30; d_call: NA; clone_size: NA; j_call: TRBJ1-5; cdr3_nt: TGTGCCTGGAGTAGCGGGGGAAGGAGCAATCAGCCCCAGCATTTT; cdr3_aa: CAWSSGGRSNQPQHF
v_call: TRBV29-1; d_call: NA; clone_size: NA; j_call: TRBJ1-1; cdr3_nt: TGCAGCGTTGTAACGCTTACTGAAGCTTTCTTT; cdr3_aa: CSVVTLTEAFF
v_call: TRBV5-4; d_call: TRBD1; clone_size: NA; j_call: TRBJ2-5; cdr3_nt: TGTGCCAGCAGCGAAAGGGGGCCGGGGGAGACCCAGTACTTC; cdr3_aa: CASSERGPGETQYF
v_call: TRBV28; d_call: NA; clone_size: NA; j_call: TRBJ1-5; cdr3_nt: TGTGCCATCCAGGGTGGTAGCAATCAGCCCCAGCATTTT; cdr3_aa: CAIQGGSNQPQHF
v_call: TRBV10-3; d_call: NA; clone_size: NA; j_call: TRBJ2-2; cdr3_nt: TGTGCCATCAGTGAGTCGAAGGGTTTCGGGGAGCTGTTTTTT; cdr3_aa: CAISESKGFGELFF
v_call: TRBV11-2; d_call: NA; clone_size: NA; j_call: TRBJ1-5; cdr3_nt: TGTGCCAGCAGCTTAGATGGATGGGCCCGTGGCAATCAGCCCCAGCATTTT; cdr3_aa: CASSLDGWARGNQPQHF
v_call: TRBV28; d_call: NA; clone_size: NA; j_call: TRBJ1-1; cdr3_nt: TGTGCCAGCAGTTTAGGGAGCCTTGAAGCTTTCTTT; cdr3_aa: CASSLGSLEAFF
v_call: TRBV7-9; d_call: NA; clone_size: NA; j_call: TRBJ2-7; cdr3_nt: TGTGCCAGCAGCTTCACAGGGTACGAGCAGTACTTC; cdr3_aa: CASSFTGYEQYF
v_call: TRBV19; d_call: TRBD1; clone_size: few; j_call: TRBJ1-5; cdr3_nt: TGTGCCAGTCAGGACAGGGGGCCTCAGCCCCAGCATTTT; cdr3_aa: CASQDRGPQPQHF
v_call: TRBV7-9; d_call: NA; clone_size: NA; j_call: TRBJ2-2; cdr3_nt: TGTGCCAGCAGCTCCACGGACACCGGGGAGCTGTTTTTT; cdr3_aa: CASSSTDTGELFF
v_call: TRBV28; d_call: TRBD1; clone_size: NA; j_call: TRBJ1-4; cdr3_nt: TGTGCCAGCAGGACCCAGGGGGCGGGTGAAAAACTGTTTTTT; cdr3_aa: CASRTQGAGEKLFF
v_call: TRBV10-3; d_call: TRBD2; clone_size: NA; j_call: TRBJ2-2; cdr3_nt: TGTGCCATCAGTGAAGGACTAGCGGGAGAATCCGGGGAGCTGTTTTTT; cdr3_aa: CAISEGLAGESGELFF
v_call: TRBV9; d_call: NA; clone_size: NA; j_call: TRBJ2-1; cdr3_nt: TGTGCCAGCAGCTCTAGTCTAGAGCGGAATGAGCAGTTCTTC; cdr3_aa: CASSSSLERNEQFF
v_call: TRBV11-1; d_call: TRBD1; clone_size: once; j_call: TRBJ2-5; cdr3_nt: TGTGCCAGCAGAGGACAGGGGGCATGGGAGACCCAGTACTTC; cdr3_aa: CASRGQGAWETQYF
v_call: TRBV5-4; d_call: NA; clone_size: NA; j_call: TRBJ2-5; cdr3_nt: TGTGCCAGCAGCCCTTCCCCCCAGGGAAAAGAGACCCAGTACTTC; cdr3_aa: CASSPSPQGKETQYF
v_call: TRBV7-2; d_call: NA; clone_size: NA; j_call: TRBJ2-6; cdr3_nt: TGTGCCAGCAGCTGGTTTCCAGGGGCCGGGGCCAACGTCCTGACTTTC; cdr3_aa: CASSWFPGAGANVLTF
v_call: TRBV7-2; d_call: TRBD2; clone_size: NA; j_call: TRBJ2-5; cdr3_nt: TGTGCCAGCAGCTGGTCTTTGCGGGAGGAAGGGACCCAGTACTTC; cdr3_aa: CASSWSLREEGTQYF
v_call: TRBV7-2; d_call: NA; clone_size: NA; j_call: TRBJ2-2; cdr3_nt: TGTGCCAGCAGCCCAGAAACCGGGGAGCTGTTTTTT; cdr3_aa: CASSPETGELFF
v_call: TRBV7-8; d_call: NA; clone_size: NA; j_call: TRBJ2-5; cdr3_nt: TGTGCCAGCAGCTTATTGGGCTTGGGTGAGACCCAGTACTTC; cdr3_aa: CASSLLGLGETQYF